These 27 T cell receptor beta chains originate from one sample sequenced in a study of blood T cell repertoires in COVID-19. Data came from immunoSEQ multiplex PCR; TCRdb stores just in-frame clones and leaves some out. The sample consists of more than 25,000 clones, 87% of them appearing once. Sequenced material: peripheral blood. These receptors came from a man between 60 and 75 years old with active COVID-19.

V is TRBV3-1 (or the pseudogene TRBV3-2) and J is TRBJ2-1, with 16 bases fitting TRBD2. Looked up from germline, CDR1 is LGHDT and CDR2 is YNNKEL (reference sequence). The CDR3 loop spans 17 amino acids. The junction had 8 bases not matched to a gene; V was cut back by 0 bases and J by 12 bases. The CDR3 DNA reads as TGTGCCAGCAGCCAAGAACCGGGACTAGCGGGGGGGTTTTCGCAGTTCTTC. It is translated as CASSQEPGLAGGFSQFF.

The V gene is TRBV28, the J gene TRBJ1-1, with 7 bases identical to TRBD1. The CDR3 totals 13 residues. The J segment lost 4 bases and the V segment lost 4 bases, leaving 3 bases of the junction unmatched. Germline CDR1 reads MDHEN; CDR2 reads SYDVKM. CDR3 DNA sequence: TGTGCCAGCAGTTCCCCAGGGGGCACTGAAGCTTTCTTT. Its protein product is CASSSPGGTEAFF.

This chain connects TRBV5-4 to TRBJ2-5, with 9 bases identical to TRBD1. The germline CDR1 and CDR2 sequences are SGHNT and YYREEE (reference sequence). The CDR3 contains 14 residues. The J segment lost 4 bases and the V segment lost 4 bases, leaving 5 bases of the junction unmatched. CDR3 nucleotide sequence: TGTGCCAGCAGCCGCCCGGACAGGGGAGAGACCCAGTACTTC. This translates into CASSRPDRGETQYF.

The CDR3 sequence is CASSLYSQETQYF. The CDR3 coding sequence is TGTGCCAGCAGCTTATACTCTCAAGAGACCCAGTACTTC. V gene TRBV7-3 combines with J gene TRBJ2-5; D is uncertain. CDR1 is SGHTA and CDR2 is FQGTGA in the germline V gene. Trimming left V 2 bases short and J 2 bases short, with 6 bases between. The CDR3 length is 13 residues. The full variable domain, completed using reference TRBV7-3 and TRBJ2-5, is GAGVSQTPSNKVTEKGKYVELRCDPISGHTALYWYRQSLGQGPEFLIYFQGTGAADDSGLPNDRFFAVRPEGSVSTLKIQRTERGDSAVYLCASSLYSQETQYFGPGTRLLVL.

This chain uses TRBV6-1 with TRBJ2-3; 8 bases agree with TRBD2. Germline loops: CDR1 MNHNS, CDR2 SASEGT. Trimming at V came to 3 bases and at J to 4 bases, leaving 6 bases not matched to a gene. The CDR3 extends over 15 amino acids. The DNA for the CDR3 is TGTGCCAGCAGTGATGAAGCGGGGGCTTCAGATACGCAGTATTTT. Translation: CASSDEAGASDTQYF.

The chain recombines TRBV7-9 with TRBJ2-2, with D unresolved. This CDR3 spans 15 amino acids. V lost 1 base, J lost 0 bases, and 6 bases lay in between. CDR1 is SEHNR, CDR2 FQNEAQ, per germline (reference sequence). CDR3 amino acids: CASSLVRTNTGELFF. In nucleotides, the CDR3 is TGTGCCAGCAGCTTAGTTCGTACGAACACCGGGGAGCTGTTTTTT.

The chain recombines TRBV4-2 with TRBJ1-1; TRBD1 agrees at 9 bases. Germline-derived CDR1 and CDR2 are LGHNA and YNFKEQ. J lost 1 base, V lost 4 bases, and 4 bases had no gene match. The CDR3 runs 15 residues. The CDR3 DNA follows: TGTGCCAGCAGCCGTGTACAGGGGGCGAACACTGAAGCTTTCTTT. Translated, it gives CASSRVQGANTEAFF.

J is TRBJ2-3 and V is TRBV5-6; D might be TRBD2 (6 bases). Germline CDR1 reads SGHDT; CDR2 reads YYEEEE. This CDR3 is built from 13 residues. The V gene lost 1 base and the J gene lost 6 bases, with 9 bases spanning the gap. As DNA, the CDR3 is TGTGCCAGCAGCTTGCGGGGGACGGATACGCAGTATTTT. It translates to CASSLRGTDTQYF.

The genes are TRBV6-5 and TRBJ2-7, with D maybe TRBD2 (6 bases). The V end lost 0 bases, the J end lost 3 bases, and 12 bases lay between the germline ends. The CDR3 extends over 15 amino acids. The germline CDR1 and CDR2 sequences are MNHEY and SVGAGI. CDR3 in amino acids: CASSYSLALNYEQYF. CDR3 DNA sequence: TGTGCCAGCAGTTACTCCCTAGCGCTAAACTACGAGCAGTACTTC.

This clone was detected a few times. This chain uses TRBV7-3 with TRBJ1-1; D possibly corresponds to TRBD1 (6 bases). The germline V gene encodes CDR1 SGHTA and CDR2 FQGTGA. V was clipped by 1 base and J by 0 bases, with 15 bases between them. This CDR3 contains 17 residues. The DNA of the CDR3 is TGTGCCAGCAGCTTAATGGCAGGGGTGGGGTTGAACACTGAAGCTTTCTTT. Encoded protein: CASSLMAGVGLNTEAFF.

CDR3 residues: CASSIRGDLYNEQFF. CDR3 bases: TGTGCCAGTAGTATTCGGGGAGATCTCTACAATGAGCAGTTCTTC. This chain joins TRBV19 and TRBJ2-1; D is perhaps TRBD2 (5 bases). CDR1 and CDR2 (germline): LNHDA, SQIVND (reference sequence). CDR3 length: 15 amino acids. V shed 3 bases and J shed 3 bases, with 12 bases lying between them. The full variable domain, with the rest looked up from reference TRBV19 and TRBJ2-1, is DGGITQSPKYLFRKEGQNVTLSCEQNLNHDAMYWYRQDPGQGLRLIYYSQIVNDFQKGDIAEGYSVSREKKESFPLTVTSAQKNPTAFYLCASSIRGDLYNEQFFGPGTRLTVL.

The chain joins TRBV14 to TRBJ1-5, with no clear D. Germline V lookup: CDR1 SGHDN, CDR2 FVKESK. The V gene lost 3 bases and the J gene lost 7 bases, with 10 bases spanning the gap. CDR3 length: 13 amino acids. The CDR3 DNA sequence: TGTGCCAGCAGCCATTTCACGGGACAGCCCCAGCATTTT. As protein: CASSHFTGQPQHF.

The rearrangement links TRBV6-2 or TRBV6-3 to TRBJ1-5, with 7 bases lining up with TRBD1. Per the germline V gene, CDR1 is MNHEY and CDR2 is SVGEGT. The CDR3 length is 19 residues. V lost 4 bases and J lost 4; bases outside the gene matches: 19. The CDR3 region is CASSLRSRGGQESNQPQHF. CDR3 sequence (DNA): TGTGCCAGCAGTTTACGGAGTAGAGGGGGCCAAGAGAGTAATCAGCCCCAGCATTTT.

The chain couples TRBV12-3 or TRBV12-4 to TRBJ1-2, with D possibly being TRBD1 (6 bases). The germline V and J ends were trimmed by 6 bases and 7 bases, with 12 bases remaining between them. This CDR3 is 12 amino acids long. CDR3 DNA: TGTGCCAGCAGGTCCGGGACAAGTGGCTACACCTTC. Translating gives CASRSGTSGYTF.

CDR3 DNA sequence: TGTGCCTGGCAGGGGGATAAGACTGAAGCTTTCTTT. The encoded protein is CAWQGDKTEAFF. The chain recombines TRBV30 with TRBJ1-1, with TRBD1 identical over 7 bases. This CDR3 has 12 residues. V dropped 5 bases and J dropped 5; count of bases not matched to a gene: 5. Germline V gives CDR1 GTSNPN, CDR2 SVGIG (reference sequence).

The chain couples TRBV12-2 to TRBJ1-4; no check of the table's D call, TRBD1, against the DNA was made. TRBV12-2 represents a pseudogene. This CDR3 spans 18 amino acids. As DNA, the CDR3 is TGTGCAAGTCGCTTAGTGAAGGGACAGGGTGCAACTAATGAAAAACTGTTTTTT. This codes for CASRLVKGQGATNEKLFF.

This clone was detected only a few times. The chain links TRBV30 to TRBJ1-3, with D tentatively TRBD1 (6 bases). CDR1 and CDR2 (germline): GTSNPN, SVGIG (reference sequence). The V end was cut by 2 bases, the J end by 4 bases, with 12 bases between. The CDR3 length is 14 residues. The CDR3 coding sequence is TGTGCCTGGAGTTTCGGGACATCCGGAAACACCATATATTTT. Translated, it gives CAWSFGTSGNTIYF.

This clone was seen only a few times. V and J are TRBV28 and TRBJ1-3; D may be TRBD1 (6 bases). CDR3 length equals 17 residues. V was shortened by 6 bases and J by 0 bases, with 18 bases between the two germline ends. Germline loops: CDR1 MDHEN, CDR2 SYDVKM. CDR3: CASSPFNDRSSGNTIYF. Written as DNA, the CDR3 is TGTGCCAGCAGCCCGTTCAACGACAGGAGCTCTGGAAACACCATATATTTT.

The chain uses TRBV4-1 and TRBJ2-3; 12 nucleotides agree with TRBD2. The CDR3 contains 16 residues. With 6 bases clipped from V and 3 bases from J, the junction kept 7 bases outside the gene matches. Germline lookup yields CDR1 MGHRA and CDR2 YSYEKL. The CDR3 loop is CASSQLAGGETDTQYF. CDR3 DNA sequence: TGCGCCAGCAGTCAACTAGCGGGGGGTGAGACAGATACGCAGTATTTT.

The table lists this clone with a count of one. The rearrangement uses TRBV5-1 and TRBJ2-1; 7 bases line up with TRBD1. V shed 4 bases, J shed 3 bases, and the junction held 10 bases outside the gene matches. The CDR3 extends over 16 amino acids. The V gene's germline CDR1 is SGHRS and CDR2 YFSETQ. The CDR3 region is CASSPGDRVYYNEQFF. CDR3 in DNA: TGCGCCAGCAGCCCCGGAGACAGGGTCTACTACAATGAGCAGTTCTTC.

This clone was seen a single time. V usage is TRBV5-6 and J usage is TRBJ2-7; TRBD1 matches 7 bases. The J segment lost 2 bases and the V segment lost 2 bases, leaving 7 bases of the junction unmatched. The germline V gene encodes CDR1 SGHDT and CDR2 YYEEEE. The CDR3 consists of 15 residues. Here the CDR3 reads CASSFKGRGTYEQYF. CDR3 in DNA: TGTGCCAGCAGCTTTAAGGGCAGGGGGACCTACGAGCAGTACTTC.

V is TRBV5-8 and J is TRBJ1-4; weak D call: TRBD1 (6 bases). Germline loops: CDR1 SGHTS, CDR2 YDEGEE. The CDR3 spans 13 residues. The germline V and J ends were trimmed by 4 bases and 4 bases, with 8 bases remaining between them. DNA of the CDR3: TGTGCCAGCAGCGGGGGCCTTAATGAAAAACTGTTTTTT. This sequence encodes CASSGGLNEKLFF. Supplemented by reference TRBV5-8 and TRBJ1-4, the full variable domain reads EAGVTQSPTHLIKTRGQQATLRCSPISGHTSVYWYQQALGLGLQFLLWYDEGEERNRGNFPPRFSGRQFPNYSSELNVNALELEDSALYLCASSGGLNEKLFFGSGTQLSVL.

J is TRBJ1-1 and V is TRBV18, with D maybe TRBD1 (6 bases). Germline V gene data show CDR1 as KGHSH and CDR2 as LQKENI. Trimming pared 0 bases from V and 2 bases from J, leaving 13 bases between. The CDR3 is made up of 16 amino acids. This CDR3 reads CASSPPQYRANTEAFF. The CDR3, as DNA: TGTGCCAGCTCACCACCGCAGTACAGGGCAAACACTGAAGCTTTCTTT.

The genes are TRBV13 and TRBJ1-6, with 7 positions matching TRBD1. V trimming: 4 bases; J trimming: 6 bases; junction bases outside the gene matches: 6. Germline CDR1 and CDR2: PRHDT and FYEKMQ (reference sequence). This CDR3 has 15 amino acids. Here the CDR3 DNA reads TGTGCCAGCAGCTCCACAGGGGTCGGTAATTCACCCCTCCACTTT. Amino acid sequence: CASSSTGVGNSPLHF. Full variable domain (remainder filled in from reference TRBV13 and TRBJ1-6): AAGVIQSPRHLIKEKRETATLKCYPIPRHDTVYWYQQGPGQDPQFLISFYEKMQSDKGSIPDRFSAQQFSDYHSELNMSSLELGDSALYFCASSSTGVGNSPLHFGNGTRLTVT.

The V gene is TRBV6-5, the J gene TRBJ1-1; D is possibly TRBD1 (6 bases). Germline V lookup: CDR1 MNHEY, CDR2 SVGAGI. The ends were cut back, 7 bases at V and 0 bases at J, with 15 bases in the middle. The CDR3 sequence is 15 residues long. CDR3 residues: CASTLRTDMNTEAFF. The CDR3 nucleotides are TGTGCCAGCACCCTAAGGACAGACATGAACACTGAAGCTTTCTTT.

This clone was recorded only once. The V and J genes are TRBV2 and TRBJ1-1; no reliable D call. The V gene lost 9 bases and the J gene lost 0 bases, with 8 bases spanning the gap. Germline assignment: CDR1 SNHLY and CDR2 FYNNEI. The CDR3 totals 12 residues. For the CDR3, the DNA is TGTGCCAGACAGATTATGAACACTGAAGCTTTCTTT. Translation: CARQIMNTEAFF.

This clone showed up just once. This chain links TRBV27 with TRBJ1-5; D is perhaps TRBD1 (6 bases). The V end was cut by 1 base, the J end by 1 base, with 11 bases between. The CDR3 is 16 amino acids. The germline gives CDR1 MNHEY, CDR2 SMNVEV (reference sequence). CDR3 DNA: TGTGCCAGCAGTTTATGGGGGGGCCAAAGCAATCAGCCCCAGCATTTT. Amino acid sequence: CASSLWGGQSNQPQHF.